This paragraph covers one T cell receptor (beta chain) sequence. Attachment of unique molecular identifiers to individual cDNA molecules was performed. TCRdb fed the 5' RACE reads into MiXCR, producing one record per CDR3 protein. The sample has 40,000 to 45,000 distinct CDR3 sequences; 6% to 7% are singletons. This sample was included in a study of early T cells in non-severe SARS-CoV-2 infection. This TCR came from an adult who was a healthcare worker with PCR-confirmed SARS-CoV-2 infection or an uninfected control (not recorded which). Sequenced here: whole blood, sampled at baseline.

The CDR3 region has the DNA TGCAGTGCTAGAGATTGGCGACGAGATCAATACAATGAGCAGTTCTTC. Translation gives CSARDWRRDQYNEQFF. The chain uses TRBV20-1 and TRBJ2-1; D is uncertain. The length of the CDR3 is 16 residues. Germline CDR1 and CDR2: DFQATT and SNEGSKA (reference sequence). The V gene lost 0 bases and the J gene lost 4 bases, with 16 bases spanning the gap.